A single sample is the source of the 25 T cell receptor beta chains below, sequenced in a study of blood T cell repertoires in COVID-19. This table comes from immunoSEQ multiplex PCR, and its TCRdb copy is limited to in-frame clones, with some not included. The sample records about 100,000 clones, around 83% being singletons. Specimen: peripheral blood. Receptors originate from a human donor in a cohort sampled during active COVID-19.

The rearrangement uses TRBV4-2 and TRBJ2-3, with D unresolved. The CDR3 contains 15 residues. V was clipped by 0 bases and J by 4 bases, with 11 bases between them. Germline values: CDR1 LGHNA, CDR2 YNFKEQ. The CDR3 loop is CASSQDHTESDTQYF. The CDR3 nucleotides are TGTGCCAGCAGCCAAGATCATACAGAATCAGATACGCAGTATTTT.

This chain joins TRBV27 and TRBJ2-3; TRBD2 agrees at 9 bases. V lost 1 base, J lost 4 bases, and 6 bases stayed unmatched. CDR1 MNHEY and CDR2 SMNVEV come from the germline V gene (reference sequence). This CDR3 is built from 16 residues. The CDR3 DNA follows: TGTGCCAGCAGTTTATATTTAGCGGGAGTTGCAGATACGCAGTATTTT. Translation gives CASSLYLAGVADTQYF.

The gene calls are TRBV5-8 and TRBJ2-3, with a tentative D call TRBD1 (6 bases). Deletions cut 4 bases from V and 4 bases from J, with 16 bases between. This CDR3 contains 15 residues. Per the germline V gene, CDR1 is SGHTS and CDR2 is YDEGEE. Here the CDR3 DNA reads TGTGCCAGCAGCATAACAGGGCGTTTGGCAGATACGCAGTATTTT. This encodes CASSITGRLADTQYF.

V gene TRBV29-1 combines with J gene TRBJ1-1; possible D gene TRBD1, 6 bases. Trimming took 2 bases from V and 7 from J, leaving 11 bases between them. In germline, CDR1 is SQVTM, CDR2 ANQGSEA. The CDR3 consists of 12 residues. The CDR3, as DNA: TGCAGCGTTGAACACAGGGACCTTGAAGCTTTCTTT. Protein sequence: CSVEHRDLEAFF.

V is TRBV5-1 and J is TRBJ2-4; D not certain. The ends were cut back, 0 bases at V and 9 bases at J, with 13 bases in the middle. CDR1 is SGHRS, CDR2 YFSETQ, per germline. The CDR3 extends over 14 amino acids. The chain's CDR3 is CASSLATGSGIQYF. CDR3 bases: TGCGCCAGCAGCTTGGCCACCGGGTCGGGCATTCAGTACTTC.

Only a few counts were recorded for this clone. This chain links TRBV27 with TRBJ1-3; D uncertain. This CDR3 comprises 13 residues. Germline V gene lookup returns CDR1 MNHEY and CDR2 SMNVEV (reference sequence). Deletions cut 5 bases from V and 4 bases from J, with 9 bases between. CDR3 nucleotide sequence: TGTGCCAGCAGTCGGTCAGGAGGAAACACCATATATTTT. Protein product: CASSRSGGNTIYF.

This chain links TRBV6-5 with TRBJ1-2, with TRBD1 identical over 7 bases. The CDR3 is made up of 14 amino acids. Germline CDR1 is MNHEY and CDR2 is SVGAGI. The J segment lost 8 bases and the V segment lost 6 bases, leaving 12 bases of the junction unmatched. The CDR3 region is CASRPRDSPWGYTF. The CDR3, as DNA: TGTGCCAGCAGGCCCCGGGACAGCCCTTGGGGCTACACCTTC.

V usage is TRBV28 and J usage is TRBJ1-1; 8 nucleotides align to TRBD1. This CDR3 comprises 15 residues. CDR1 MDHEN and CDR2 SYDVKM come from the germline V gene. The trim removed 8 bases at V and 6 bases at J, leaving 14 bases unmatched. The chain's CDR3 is CASHLLDRGTSEAFF. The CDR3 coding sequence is TGTGCCAGCCACCTCCTCGACAGGGGCACATCTGAAGCTTTCTTT.

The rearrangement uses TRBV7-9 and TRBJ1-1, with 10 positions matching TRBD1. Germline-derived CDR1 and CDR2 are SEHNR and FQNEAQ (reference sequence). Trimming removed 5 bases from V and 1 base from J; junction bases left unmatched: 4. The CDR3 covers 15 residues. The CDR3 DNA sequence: TGTGCCAGCAGCGCGACAGGGGGCCAGAACACTGAAGCTTTCTTT. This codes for CASSATGGQNTEAFF. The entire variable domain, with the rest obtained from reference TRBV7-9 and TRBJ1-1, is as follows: DTGVSQNPRHKITKRGQNVTFRCDPISEHNRLYWYRQTLGQGPEFLTYFQNEAQLEKSRLLSDRFSAERPKGSFSTLEIQRTEQGDSAMYLCASSATGGQNTEAFFGQGTRLTVV.

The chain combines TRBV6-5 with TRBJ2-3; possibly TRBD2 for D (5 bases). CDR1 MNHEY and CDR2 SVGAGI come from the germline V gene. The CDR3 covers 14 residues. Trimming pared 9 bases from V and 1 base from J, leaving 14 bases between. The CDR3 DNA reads TGTGCCAGACCGACGGAGGACCGCACAGATACGCAGTATTTT. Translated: CARPTEDRTDTQYF.

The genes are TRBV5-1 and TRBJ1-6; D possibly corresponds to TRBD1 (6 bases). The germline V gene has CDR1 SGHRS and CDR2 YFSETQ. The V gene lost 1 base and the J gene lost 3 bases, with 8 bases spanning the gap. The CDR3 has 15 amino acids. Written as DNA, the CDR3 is TGCGCCAGCAGCTTGACAGGGAACTATAATTCACCCCTCCACTTT. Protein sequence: CASSLTGNYNSPLHF.

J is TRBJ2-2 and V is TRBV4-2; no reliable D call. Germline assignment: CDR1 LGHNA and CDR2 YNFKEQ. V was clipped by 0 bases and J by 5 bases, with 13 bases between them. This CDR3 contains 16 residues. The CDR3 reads CASSQEIVADTGELFF. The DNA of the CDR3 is TGTGCCAGCAGCCAAGAGATCGTAGCCGATACCGGGGAGCTGTTTTTT.

This CDR3 is CAWSRDSNTEAFF. As DNA, the CDR3 is TGTGCCTGGAGTCGAGACAGCAACACTGAAGCTTTCTTT. The gene calls are TRBV30 and TRBJ1-1; tentative D call: TRBD1 (5 bases). Per germline, CDR1 GTSNPN and CDR2 SVGIG (reference sequence). The CDR3 extends over 13 amino acids. Trimming left V 2 bases short and J 2 bases short, with 9 bases between.

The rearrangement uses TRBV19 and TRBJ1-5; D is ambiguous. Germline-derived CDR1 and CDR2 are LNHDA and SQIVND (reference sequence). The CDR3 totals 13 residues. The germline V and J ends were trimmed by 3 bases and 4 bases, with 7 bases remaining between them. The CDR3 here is CASSINRNQPQHF. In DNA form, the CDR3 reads TGTGCCAGTAGTATTAACAGAAATCAGCCCCAGCATTTT.

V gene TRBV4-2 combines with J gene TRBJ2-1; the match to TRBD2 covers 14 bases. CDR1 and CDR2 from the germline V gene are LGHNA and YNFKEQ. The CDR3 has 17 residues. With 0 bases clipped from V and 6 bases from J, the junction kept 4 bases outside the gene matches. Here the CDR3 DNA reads TGTGCCAGCAGCCAAGATGGGACTAGCGGGAGTTTCAATGAGCAGTTCTTC. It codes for CASSQDGTSGSFNEQFF.

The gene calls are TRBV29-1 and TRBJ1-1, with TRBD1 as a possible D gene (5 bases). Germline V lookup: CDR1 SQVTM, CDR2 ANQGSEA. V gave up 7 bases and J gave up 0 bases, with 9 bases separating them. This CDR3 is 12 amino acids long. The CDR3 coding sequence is TGCAGCGCCGTAGGGGTGAACACTGAAGCTTTCTTT. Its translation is CSAVGVNTEAFF.

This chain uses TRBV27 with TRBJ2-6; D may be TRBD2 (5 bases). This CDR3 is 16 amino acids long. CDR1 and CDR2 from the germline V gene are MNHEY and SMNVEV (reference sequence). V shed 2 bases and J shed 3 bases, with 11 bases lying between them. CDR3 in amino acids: CASSLTGVFGANVLTF. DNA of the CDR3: TGTGCCAGCAGTTTAACCGGGGTGTTTGGGGCCAACGTCCTGACTTTC.

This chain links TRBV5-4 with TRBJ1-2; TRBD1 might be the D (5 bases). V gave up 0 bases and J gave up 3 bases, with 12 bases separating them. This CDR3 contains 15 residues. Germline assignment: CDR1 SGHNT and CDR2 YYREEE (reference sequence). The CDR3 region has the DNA TGTGCCAGCAGCTTGGGCCCTCGGGGGGACTATGGCTACACCTTC. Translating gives CASSLGPRGDYGYTF. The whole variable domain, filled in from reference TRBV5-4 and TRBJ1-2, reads ETGVTQSPTHLIKTRGQQVTLRCSSQSGHNTVSWYQQALGQGPQFIFQYYREEENGRGNFPPRFSGLQFPNYSSELNVNALELDDSALYLCASSLGPRGDYGYTFGSGTRLTVV.

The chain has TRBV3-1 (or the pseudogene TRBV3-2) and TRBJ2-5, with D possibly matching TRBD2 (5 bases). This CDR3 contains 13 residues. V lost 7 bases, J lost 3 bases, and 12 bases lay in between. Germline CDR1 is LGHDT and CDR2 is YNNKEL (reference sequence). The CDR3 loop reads CASKYREEETQYF. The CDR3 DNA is TGTGCCAGCAAGTACCGGGAAGAAGAGACCCAGTACTTC.

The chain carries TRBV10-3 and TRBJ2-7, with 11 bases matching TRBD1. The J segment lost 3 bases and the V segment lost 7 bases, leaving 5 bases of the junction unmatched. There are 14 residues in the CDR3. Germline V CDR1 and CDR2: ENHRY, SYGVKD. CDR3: CAITRDRGSYEQYF. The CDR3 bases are TGTGCCATCACCCGGGACAGGGGGAGCTACGAGCAGTACTTC.

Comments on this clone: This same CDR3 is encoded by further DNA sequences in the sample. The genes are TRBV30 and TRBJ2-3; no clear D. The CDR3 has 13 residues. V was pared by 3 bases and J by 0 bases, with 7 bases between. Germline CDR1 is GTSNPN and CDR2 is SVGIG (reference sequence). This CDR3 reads CAWSVLSTDTQYF. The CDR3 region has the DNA TGTGCCTGGAGCGTCCTGAGCACAGATACGCAGTATTTT.

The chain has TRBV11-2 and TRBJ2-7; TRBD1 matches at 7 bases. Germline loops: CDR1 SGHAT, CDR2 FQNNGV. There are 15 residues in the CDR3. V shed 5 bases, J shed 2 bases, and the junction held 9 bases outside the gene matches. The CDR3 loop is CASSGRQGSAYEQYF. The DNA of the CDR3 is TGTGCCAGCAGCGGGCGACAGGGTTCAGCCTACGAGCAGTACTTC.

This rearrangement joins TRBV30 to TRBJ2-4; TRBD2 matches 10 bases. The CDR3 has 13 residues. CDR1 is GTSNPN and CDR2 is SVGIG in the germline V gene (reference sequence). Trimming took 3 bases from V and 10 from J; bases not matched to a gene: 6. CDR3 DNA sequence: TGTGCCTGGAGCCTTGGACTAGCGGATATTCAGTACTTC. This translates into CAWSLGLADIQYF.

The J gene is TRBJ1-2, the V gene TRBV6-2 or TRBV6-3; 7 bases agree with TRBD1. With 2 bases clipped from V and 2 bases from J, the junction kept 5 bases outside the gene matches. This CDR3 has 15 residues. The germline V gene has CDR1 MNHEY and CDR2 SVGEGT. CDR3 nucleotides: TGTGCCAGCAGTTACCCGACAGGGACGAACTATGGCTACACCTTC. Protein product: CASSYPTGTNYGYTF.

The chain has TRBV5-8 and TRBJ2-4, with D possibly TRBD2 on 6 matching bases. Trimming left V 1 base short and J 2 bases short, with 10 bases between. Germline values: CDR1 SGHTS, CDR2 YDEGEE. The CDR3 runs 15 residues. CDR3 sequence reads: CASSLNRDSKNIQYF. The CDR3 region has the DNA TGTGCCAGCAGCTTGAATCGGGACTCCAAAAACATTCAGTACTTC.